Each of the 2 T cell receptor beta chains below was sequenced from the same sample in a study of blood T cells in healthy people across ages. Sample-barcoded 5' priming and a J-beta primer mix drove a second PCR of about 7 to 11 cycles. TCRdb re-derived calls from the 5' RACE reads in MiXCR, one entry per CDR3 protein. The repertoire holds fewer than 2,000,000 distinct CDR3 sequences, with 30% to 35% as singletons. Sequencing was done on a sample of blood. These receptors all come from a woman aged 25 to 39 in good health.

The table lists this clonotype with a few counts. V usage is TRBV20-1 and J usage is TRBJ1-2; unclear D gene. Germline loops: CDR1 DFQATT, CDR2 SNEGSKA (reference sequence). Trimming took off 0 bases at V and 5 bases at J, with 13 bases between the two ends. The CDR3 contains 14 residues. The DNA of the CDR3 is TGCAGTGCTAGAGATCCCCCCCCAACGTATGGCTACACCTTC. It yields the protein CSARDPPPTYGYTF.

This clonotype was detected a few times. The chain recombines TRBV5-6 with TRBJ2-7, with 7 bases identical to TRBD1. Germline V gives CDR1 SGHDT, CDR2 YYEEEE. V was pared by 0 bases and J by 2 bases, with 11 bases of the junction left unmatched. CDR3 length: 17 amino acids. Written as DNA, the CDR3 is TGTGCCAGCAGCTTGGCGGGATGGGACAGCGGAGCCTACGAGCAGTACTTC. Amino acids: CASSLAGWDSGAYEQYF.